Each of the 30 T cell receptor beta chains below was sequenced from the same sample in a study of cytomegalovirus exposure and HLA in healthy donors. The primer mix had 60 Vbeta and 13 Jbeta primers. Sequencing was performed with immunoSEQ multiplex PCR; in TCRdb, only in-frame clones are kept and a portion is missing. The sample has tens of thousands of clones. Sequenced input: PBMCs. The origin of the receptors is a male donor in good health and CMV-seronegative.

This chain connects TRBV27 to TRBJ2-1; 12 positions match TRBD2. V lost 0 bases to trimming and J lost 2 bases; unmatched junction nucleotides: 2. CDR3 length: 17 amino acids. CDR1 is MNHEY and CDR2 is SMNVEV in the germline V gene (reference sequence). The CDR3 loop is CASSLSGLAGPYNEQFF. The CDR3 bases are TGTGCCAGCAGTTTATCCGGACTAGCGGGACCCTACAATGAGCAGTTCTTC.

This chain links TRBV28 with TRBJ1-3; tentative D call: TRBD1 (6 bases). V was cut by 10 bases and J by 4 bases, with 11 bases left in between. From germline, CDR1 is MDHEN and CDR2 SYDVKM. CDR3 size: 12 residues. The CDR3: CAITGYGNTIYF. The CDR3 DNA is TGTGCCATTACAGGGTACGGAAACACCATATATTTT.

The gene calls are TRBV5-8 and TRBJ1-1; D gene uncertain. The CDR3 sequence is 14 residues long. The V gene lost 0 bases and the J gene lost 4 bases, with 10 bases spanning the gap. Germline assignment: CDR1 SGHTS and CDR2 YDEGEE. CDR3 DNA sequence: TGTGCCAGCAGCTTGGGCCACTCTTTCACTGAAGCTTTCTTT. The encoded protein is CASSLGHSFTEAFF.

V is TRBV27 and J is TRBJ2-7; the match to TRBD2 covers 15 bases. J lost 6 bases, V lost 5 bases, and 11 bases had no gene match. The germline CDR1 and CDR2 sequences are MNHEY and SMNVEV (reference sequence). This CDR3 region has 17 residues. The CDR3 is CASSQSGLAGGWSEQYF. The CDR3 nucleotides read TGTGCCAGCAGTCAATCGGGACTAGCGGGAGGATGGAGCGAGCAGTACTTC.

CDR3 residues: CASSSGTSGRGGETQYF. The CDR3 DNA sequence: TGTGCCAGCAGCTCCGGAACTAGCGGGAGAGGGGGGGAGACCCAGTACTTC. The chain links TRBV5-4 to TRBJ2-5, with TRBD2 matching over 11 bases. CDR1 is SGHNT and CDR2 is YYREEE in the germline V gene (reference sequence). The ends lost 3 bases at V and 5 bases at J; junction bases unmatched: 12. The CDR3 sequence is 17 residues long.

The J gene is TRBJ1-5, the V gene TRBV19; D remains ambiguous. The V and J ends lost 3 bases and 3 bases respectively, with 9 bases between them. The CDR3 is made up of 14 amino acids. Looked up from germline, CDR1 is LNHDA and CDR2 is SQIVND (reference sequence). The DNA of the CDR3 is TGTGCCAGTAGTATGGCACAGCCCAATCAGCCCCAGCATTTT. Translating gives CASSMAQPNQPQHF.

V gene TRBV6-1 combines with J gene TRBJ2-3; D gene unclear. The V and J ends lost 0 bases and 8 bases respectively, with 3 bases between them. CDR1 is MNHNS and CDR2 is SASEGT in the germline V gene. The CDR3 contains 11 residues. This CDR3 reads CASSEALTQYF. CDR3 bases: TGTGCCAGCAGTGAAGCTCTTACGCAGTATTTT.

V and J are TRBV6-1 and TRBJ1-2, with 8 bases identical to TRBD1. Germline V gene data show CDR1 as MNHNS and CDR2 as SASEGT. The V segment lost 5 bases and the J segment 7 bases; nucleotides outside the gene matches: 9. The CDR3 runs to 14 residues. The DNA for the CDR3 is TGTGCCAGCAGTAGGGACAGGACCCTTGGTGGCTACACCTTC. Protein: CASSRDRTLGGYTF.

This chain links TRBV5-1 with TRBJ2-1, with 7 positions matching TRBD2. This CDR3 is 16 amino acids long. Germline CDR1 SGHRS, CDR2 YFSETQ. Losses at the gene ends were 4 bases for V and 6 bases for J; bases not matched to a gene: 13. This CDR3 reads CASSPLVGGTRNEQFF. In DNA form, the CDR3 reads TGCGCCAGCAGCCCCTTGGTCGGGGGGACCCGCAATGAGCAGTTCTTC.

This chain links TRBV27 with TRBJ2-7; 11 bases agree with TRBD2. Germline V gene lookup returns CDR1 MNHEY and CDR2 SMNVEV (reference sequence). The CDR3 runs 19 residues. With V trimmed by 2 bases and J by 5 bases, 17 bases remained unmatched. In nucleotides, the CDR3 is TGTGCCAGCAGTTTAAGGGCGTCGCCTAGCGGGAGGACTGGCCACGAGCAGTACTTC. It encodes CASSLRASPSGRTGHEQYF.

This chain links TRBV4-2 with TRBJ1-5, with 8 bases matching TRBD1. J gave up 5 bases and V 3 bases, and 6 bases lay outside the gene matches. The CDR3 is made up of 15 amino acids. Germline CDR1 and CDR2: LGHNA and YNFKEQ. This chain's CDR3 is CASSHDRGGDQPQHF. For the CDR3, the DNA is TGTGCCAGCAGCCACGACAGGGGCGGGGATCAGCCCCAGCATTTT.

This chain connects TRBV5-4 to TRBJ2-7; 9 bases are shared with TRBD2. The V and J ends lost 3 bases and 2 bases, in that order; junction bases with no gene match: 3. CDR1 is SGHNT and CDR2 is YYREEE in the germline V gene (reference sequence). This CDR3 is built from 14 residues. The CDR3 protein is CASSSGLATYEQYF. In DNA form, the CDR3 reads TGTGCCAGCAGCTCGGGACTAGCAACCTACGAGCAGTACTTC.

The chain combines TRBV9 with TRBJ2-3, with 8 bases matching TRBD2. Germline values: CDR1 SGDLS, CDR2 YYNGEE. Trimming removed 0 bases from V and 9 bases from J; junction bases left unmatched: 9. This CDR3 comprises 15 residues. The CDR3 reads CASSVEPGGPLTQYF. The CDR3 DNA is TGTGCCAGCAGCGTAGAACCGGGAGGGCCTTTAACGCAGTATTTT.

The V and J genes are TRBV10-3 and TRBJ2-2; weak D call: TRBD2 (6 bases). The CDR3 covers 14 residues. The germline CDR1 and CDR2 sequences are ENHRY and SYGVKD. Trimming stripped 6 bases from V and 0 bases from J, with 8 bases between. Here the CDR3 reads CAIRDYPNTGELFF. CDR3 bases: TGTGCCATCAGGGACTATCCGAACACCGGGGAGCTGTTTTTT.

The J gene is TRBJ1-2, the V gene TRBV27; 8 bases align to TRBD1. With 4 bases clipped from V and 2 bases from J, the junction kept 6 bases outside the gene matches. The CDR3 contains 15 residues. Germline V gene lookup returns CDR1 MNHEY and CDR2 SMNVEV (reference sequence). This CDR3 is CASSSSGQGNYGYTF. The CDR3 DNA reads as TGTGCCAGCAGTTCCTCTGGACAGGGAAACTATGGCTACACCTTC.

V and J are TRBV9 and TRBJ2-5; 7 bases are a match to TRBD2. This CDR3 comprises 16 residues. Unmatched junction bases numbered 12, after V lost 4 bases and J lost 3 bases. CDR1 is SGDLS and CDR2 is YYNGEE in the germline V gene. The CDR3 nucleotides read TGTGCCAGCAGCCCCGAAGGGCGGGGGAGGGAAGAGACCCAGTACTTC. It yields the protein CASSPEGRGREETQYF.

The chain uses TRBV5-1 and TRBJ2-6, with TRBD2 matching over 14 bases. The CDR3 totals 18 residues. Germline CDR1 SGHRS, CDR2 YFSETQ. The V and J ends lost 5 bases and 2 bases, in that order; junction bases with no gene match: 6. The CDR3 DNA is TGCGCCAGCAGTCGGACTAGCGGGAGGAGTACTGGGGCCAACGTCCTGACTTTC. This sequence encodes CASSRTSGRSTGANVLTF.

The chain links TRBV19 to TRBJ2-1, with 8 bases lining up with TRBD2. From germline, CDR1 is LNHDA and CDR2 SQIVND (reference sequence). Trimming removed 9 bases from V and 6 bases from J; junction bases left unmatched: 13. CDR3 length: 15 amino acids. The chain's CDR3 is CASNPPGLEINEQFF. The CDR3 nucleotides are TGTGCCAGCAACCCCCCGGGACTAGAGATCAATGAGCAGTTCTTC. The full variable domain, with the rest looked up from reference TRBV19 and TRBJ2-1, is DGGITQSPKYLFRKEGQNVTLSCEQNLNHDAMYWYRQDPGQGLRLIYYSQIVNDFQKGDIAEGYSVSREKKESFPLTVTSAQKNPTAFYLCASNPPGLEINEQFFGPGTRLTVL.

J is TRBJ2-3 and V is TRBV11-2; D remains ambiguous. Trimming removed 6 bases at V and 3 bases at J, with 7 bases between. The CDR3 extends over 12 amino acids. From germline, CDR1 is SGHAT and CDR2 FQNNGV. The CDR3 here is CASRVVTDTQYF. The DNA for the CDR3 is TGTGCCAGCAGGGTAGTGACAGATACGCAGTATTTT.

This chain links TRBV7-7 with TRBJ2-1; 7 bases are a match to TRBD1. This CDR3 region has 15 residues. Germline-derived CDR1 and CDR2 are SSHAT and FNYEAQ (reference sequence). Germline trimming cut 4 bases from V and 4 bases from J; bases unmatched to any gene: 7. Here the CDR3 DNA reads TGTGCCAGCAGCTCCCCCGGGACAGCGTACAATGAGCAGTTCTTC. It yields the protein CASSSPGTAYNEQFF.

The J gene is TRBJ2-1, the V gene TRBV19, with 7 bases aligning to TRBD2. The CDR3 covers 15 residues. Losses at the gene ends were 5 bases for V and 9 bases for J; bases not matched to a gene: 13. CDR1 LNHDA and CDR2 SQIVND come from the germline V gene (reference sequence). The CDR3 DNA reads TGTGCCAGTAGTTCCGGAGGGCGGGAGTCCGGTGAGCAGTTCTTC. Translating gives CASSSGGRESGEQFF.

The V gene is TRBV27, the J gene TRBJ1-1; D not resolved. V lost 7 bases to trimming and J lost 4 bases, with 13 bases between them. Germline-derived CDR1 and CDR2 are MNHEY and SMNVEV (reference sequence). There are 13 residues in the CDR3. Written as DNA, the CDR3 is TGTGCCAGCAATGCCAGGCCTGGCACTGAAGCTTTCTTT. Translated: CASNARPGTEAFF.

The chain uses TRBV2 and TRBJ2-1; TRBD1 aligns across 9 bases. With V trimmed by 8 bases and J by 10 bases, 12 bases remained unmatched. This CDR3 has 14 amino acids. Germline V gives CDR1 SNHLY, CDR2 FYNNEI. In nucleotides, the CDR3 is TGTGCCAGCGAGCCAACACAGGGGGCATGGGAGCAGTTCTTC. Translated: CASEPTQGAWEQFF.

V gene TRBV18 combines with J gene TRBJ2-5, with D maybe TRBD1 (7 bases). Looked up from germline, CDR1 is KGHSH and CDR2 is LQKENI. V was cut by 3 bases and J by 3 bases, with 20 bases left in between. The CDR3 extends over 17 amino acids. CDR3 sequence: CASSPLQGGGVKETQYF. The CDR3 DNA sequence: TGTGCCAGCTCACCCCTTCAGGGGGGCGGCGTTAAAGAGACCCAGTACTTC. Filled out from reference TRBV18 and TRBJ2-5, the complete variable domain reads NAGVMQNPRHLVRRRGQEARLRCSPMKGHSHVYWYRQLPEEGLKFMVYLQKENIIDESGMPKERFSAEFPKEGPSILRIQQVVRGDSAAYFCASSPLQGGGVKETQYFGPGTRLLVL.

The chain employs TRBV19 and TRBJ1-3, with 9 bases fitting TRBD1. V lost 2 bases and J lost 1; bases outside the gene matches: 3. Germline V gene sequence: CDR1 LNHDA, CDR2 SQIVND (reference sequence). The CDR3 has 16 amino acids. CDR3 loop: CASSIRDRASGNTIYF. Written as DNA, the CDR3 is TGTGCCAGTAGTATACGGGACAGGGCTTCTGGAAACACCATATATTTT.

The V call is TRBV18, the J call TRBJ1-5; D gene uncertain. Germline loops: CDR1 KGHSH, CDR2 LQKENI. This CDR3 has 13 amino acids. Trimming removed 5 bases at V and 5 bases at J, with 10 bases between. CDR3 sequence (DNA): TGTGCCAGCTCAGGTATGTCGGATCAGCCCCAGCATTTT. Translating it yields CASSGMSDQPQHF.

The chain uses TRBV29-1 and TRBJ2-7; D is possibly TRBD1 (5 bases). Trimming took 4 bases from V and 7 from J, leaving 17 bases between them. The CDR3 runs to 13 residues. CDR1 SQVTM and CDR2 ANQGSEA come from the germline V gene. In DNA form, the CDR3 reads TGCAGCGTTGGTCGCCAGCCTCCAGGGGAGCAGTACTTC. Translation: CSVGRQPPGEQYF.

The chain employs TRBV7-9 and TRBJ2-1, with TRBD2 as a possible D gene (7 bases). The CDR3 is made up of 16 amino acids. Germline values: CDR1 SEHNR, CDR2 FQNEAQ (reference sequence). V was trimmed by 5 bases and J by 2 bases, leaving 16 bases between them. The CDR3 is CASSGGGGKTYNEQFF. Written as DNA, the CDR3 is TGTGCCAGCAGCGGGGGAGGGGGGAAGACCTACAATGAGCAGTTCTTC.

The genes are TRBV6-4 and TRBJ2-2, with 7 bases matching TRBD2. The ends lost 6 bases at V and 2 bases at J; junction bases unmatched: 12. Germline V gene sequence: CDR1 MRHNA, CDR2 SNTAGT. The CDR3 has 17 residues. The CDR3 reads CASSPQGLERNTGELFF. The DNA for the CDR3 is TGTGCCAGCAGCCCACAAGGACTAGAGCGAAACACCGGGGAGCTGTTTTTT.

The rearrangement links TRBV28 to TRBJ1-4, with D perhaps TRBD1 (5 bases). The V end lost 4 bases, the J end lost 0 bases, and 6 bases lay between the germline ends. Germline loops: CDR1 MDHEN, CDR2 SYDVKM. This CDR3 has 14 amino acids. CDR3 nucleotides: TGTGCCAGCAGTTCAGGGTCAACTAATGAAAAACTGTTTTTT. As protein: CASSSGSTNEKLFF.